This T cell receptor beta chain comes out of a study of neurological immune-mediated disorders. This clonotype was found many times. 5'RACE generated cDNA with 10-nucleotide random UMIs. Whenever a sequencing run was performed, it yielded over 190 million TCR-beta sequences from 15-18 subjects. Each CDR3 protein gets one entry after TCRdb re-called the 5' RACE reads with MiXCR. In the table there are tens of thousands of distinct CDR3 sequences, approximately 6.2% of which are singletons. There were 1 million CD4+ or CD8+ T cells used in the sorted libraries. This TCR was sampled from a young man in good health. Sequences were obtained from CD8+ T cells from blood.

The CDR3 nucleotides read TGTGCCAGTGCCCGGGCCGGACAGAGCTATGGCTACACCTTC. The encoded protein is CASARAGQSYGYTF. The chain recombines TRBV27 with TRBJ1-2; D possibly corresponds to TRBD1 (6 bases). V lost 9 bases, J lost 4 bases, and 18 bases lay in between. This CDR3 comprises 14 residues. The germline CDR1 and CDR2 sequences are MNHEY and SMNVEV (reference sequence).